This paragraph reports one T cell receptor beta chain. These data belong to a study of blood T cell repertoires in COVID-19. Study information: T cells, B-cell-depleted T cells, or PBMCs provided the cDNA or gDNA that served as material.

The CDR3 runs to 16 residues. V shed 5 bases and J shed 5 bases, with 19 bases lying between them. In germline, CDR1 is MNHEY, CDR2 SVGEGT. Libraries were prepared by immunoSEQ multiplex PCR; TCRdb keeps only in-frame clonotypes and omits some of them. The data contain around 180,000 clones, approximately 85% of them seen just once; the ten biggest clones take up 7.5% to 10%. The receptor's source is an elderly woman with acute or convalescent COVID-19. Input material: peripheral blood. The chain carries TRBV6-2 or TRBV6-3 and TRBJ2-1; the D gene is possibly TRBD1 (6 bases). The CDR3 DNA is TGTGCCAGCAGTCAAGAGGGGGTATTGTCCCACAATGAGCAGTTCTTC. Its protein product is CASSQEGVLSHNEQFF.